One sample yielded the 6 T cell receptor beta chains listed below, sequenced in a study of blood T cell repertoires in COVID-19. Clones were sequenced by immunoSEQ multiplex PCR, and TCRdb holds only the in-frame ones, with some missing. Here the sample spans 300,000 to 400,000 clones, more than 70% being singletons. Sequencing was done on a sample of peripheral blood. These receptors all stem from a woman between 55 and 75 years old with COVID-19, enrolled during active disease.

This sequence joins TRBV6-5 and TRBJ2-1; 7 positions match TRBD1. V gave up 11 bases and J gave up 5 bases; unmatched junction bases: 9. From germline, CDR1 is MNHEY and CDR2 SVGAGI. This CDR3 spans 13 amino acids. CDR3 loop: CAARRTGNNEQFF. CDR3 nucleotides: TGTGCCGCTAGACGGACAGGTAACAATGAGCAGTTCTTC.

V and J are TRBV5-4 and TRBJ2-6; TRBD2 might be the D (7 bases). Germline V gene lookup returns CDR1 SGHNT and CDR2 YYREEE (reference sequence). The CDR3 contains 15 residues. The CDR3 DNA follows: TGTGCTTTCAGGGGACTAAGCTCTGGGGCCAACGTCCTGACTTTC. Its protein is CAFRGLSSGANVLTF.

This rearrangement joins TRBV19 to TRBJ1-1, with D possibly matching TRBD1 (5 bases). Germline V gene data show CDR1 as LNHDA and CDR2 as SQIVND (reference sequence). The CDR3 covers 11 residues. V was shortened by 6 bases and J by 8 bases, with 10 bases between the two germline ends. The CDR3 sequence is CASSMTVEAFF. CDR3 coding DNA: TGTGCCAGTAGCATGACAGTGGAAGCTTTCTTT.

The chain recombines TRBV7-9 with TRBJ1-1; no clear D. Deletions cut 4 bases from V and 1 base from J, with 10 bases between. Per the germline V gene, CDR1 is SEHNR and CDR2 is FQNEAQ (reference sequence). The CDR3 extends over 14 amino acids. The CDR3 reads CASSSSGKNTEAFF. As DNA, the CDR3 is TGTGCCAGCAGCTCCTCCGGGAAGAACACTGAAGCTTTCTTT.

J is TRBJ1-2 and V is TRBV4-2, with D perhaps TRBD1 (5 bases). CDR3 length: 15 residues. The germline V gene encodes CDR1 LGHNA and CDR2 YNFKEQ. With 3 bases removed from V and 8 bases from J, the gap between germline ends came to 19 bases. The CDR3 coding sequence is TGTGCCAGCAGCCAGGGTCCGGGGGGGGGTAAAGGCTACACCTTC. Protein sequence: CASSQGPGGGKGYTF.

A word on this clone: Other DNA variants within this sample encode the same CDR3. The CDR3 DNA sequence: TGTGCCAGCAGTTACGACCGCGGGGGCTACAATGAGCAGTTCTTC. This sequence encodes CASSYDRGGYNEQFF. This chain connects TRBV6-5 to TRBJ2-1, with 7 bases lining up with TRBD2. The CDR3 contains 15 residues. Germline trimming cut 2 bases from V and 3 bases from J; bases unmatched to any gene: 4. Germline V gene data show CDR1 as MNHEY and CDR2 as SVGAGI.